The 20 T cell receptor beta chains below all came from one sample that was sequenced in a study of cytomegalovirus exposure and HLA in healthy donors. PCR used 60 Vbeta primers and 13 Jbeta primers. Profiled with immunoSEQ multiplex PCR; TCRdb holds only in-frame clones, not every one. The repertoire consists of around 130,000 clones, with more than 65% occurring once and the leading ten covering 2.5% to 3%. Sample: PBMCs. Receptors were obtained from a young woman in good health and CMV-seropositive.

This chain links TRBV30 with TRBJ1-4; D unresolved. The CDR3 covers 13 residues. Germline V gene sequence: CDR1 GTSNPN, CDR2 SVGIG (reference sequence). Trimming stripped 8 bases from V and 1 base from J, with 11 bases between. The CDR3 loop reads CAGYTRTNEKLFF. CDR3 bases: TGTGCCGGTTATACCAGAACTAATGAAAAACTGTTTTTT.

This clone was counted a single time. The rearrangement links TRBV19 to TRBJ1-1; 12 nucleotides align to TRBD1. Germline V lookup: CDR1 LNHDA, CDR2 SQIVND (reference sequence). The trim removed 9 bases at V and 4 bases at J, leaving 3 bases unmatched. CDR3 length: 13 amino acids. The CDR3 DNA reads as TGTGCCAGCCGGGACAGGGGGCCCACTGAAGCTTTCTTT. Amino acids: CASRDRGPTEAFF.

V gene TRBV27 combines with J gene TRBJ2-5; 7 bases are shared with TRBD2. This CDR3 region has 14 residues. V lost 5 bases, J lost 5 bases, and 8 bases stayed unmatched. CDR1 and CDR2 (germline): MNHEY, SMNVEV (reference sequence). The CDR3 is CASSLRLAGETQYF. The DNA of the CDR3 is TGTGCCAGCAGTCTCCGACTAGCAGGGGAGACCCAGTACTTC.

This clone has a single count. This sequence joins TRBV7-3 and TRBJ2-2, with 10 bases fitting TRBD2. V trimming: 4 bases; J trimming: 1 base; junction bases outside the gene matches: 3. CDR1 and CDR2 (germline): SGHTA, FQGTGA. CDR3 length: 16 amino acids. CDR3: CASSSSGGENTGELFF. In nucleotides, the CDR3 is TGTGCCAGCAGCTCAAGCGGGGGGGAGAACACCGGGGAGCTGTTTTTT. The whole variable domain, remainder taken from reference TRBV7-3 and TRBJ2-2, is GAGVSQTPSNKVTEKGKYVELRCDPISGHTALYWYRQSLGQGPEFLIYFQGTGAADDSGLPNDRFFAVRPEGSVSTLKIQRTERGDSAVYLCASSSSGGENTGELFFGEGSRLTVL.

The V gene is TRBV23-1, the J gene TRBJ1-3; 11 bases line up with TRBD1. Being an ORF, TRBV23-1 has a function that is uncertain. The J segment lost 5 bases and the V segment lost 7 bases, leaving 10 bases of the junction unmatched. The CDR3 is made up of 16 amino acids. This chain's CDR3 is CASTAPGQGGRNTIYF. In nucleotides, the CDR3 is TGCGCCAGCACAGCTCCGGGACAGGGGGGCCGAAACACCATATATTTT.

The chain is built from TRBV2 and TRBJ1-2; 8 bases map to TRBD1. Unmatched junction bases numbered 4, after V lost 7 bases and J lost 3 bases. The CDR3 sequence is 13 residues long. Germline CDR1 reads SNHLY; CDR2 reads FYNNEI. The CDR3 DNA reads TGTGCCAGCAAGTACAGGGGGGACTATGGCTACACCTTC. Its protein product is CASKYRGDYGYTF.

On this clone itself: A junction end diverges from the germline sequence, so it may reflect a read error. The chain carries TRBV11-2 and TRBJ2-4; 7 nucleotides line up with TRBD1. Germline lookup yields CDR1 SGHAT and CDR2 FQNNGV. This CDR3 comprises 16 residues. CDR3 DNA: TGTGCCAGCAGCCTAGACGGCTGGGACAGCAAAAACATTCAGTACTTC. The encoded protein is CASSLDGWDSKNIQYF.

This chain uses TRBV20-1 with TRBJ2-7; 7 bases match TRBD1. Germline V gene lookup returns CDR1 DFQATT and CDR2 SNEGSKA (reference sequence). This CDR3 has 11 amino acids. This CDR3 reads CNTGALYEQYF. In nucleotides, the CDR3 is TGCAATACAGGGGCCCTCTACGAGCAGTACTTC.

This sequence joins TRBV7-9 and TRBJ2-1; 8 bases are a match to TRBD1. This CDR3 contains 14 residues. The V gene's germline CDR1 is SEHNR and CDR2 FQNEAQ (reference sequence). V lost 6 bases and J lost 3; bases outside the gene matches: 4. CDR3 DNA sequence: TGTGCCAGCAGTAAGACAGGGGTCTACAATGAGCAGTTCTTC. Translating it yields CASSKTGVYNEQFF.

This rearrangement joins TRBV6-5 to TRBJ1-3, with a tentative D call TRBD1 (6 bases). Per germline, CDR1 MNHEY and CDR2 SVGAGI. Trimming removed 5 bases at V and 4 bases at J, with 9 bases between. This CDR3 is built from 13 residues. The CDR3 reads CASSNRAGNTIYF. CDR3 coding DNA: TGTGCCAGCAGTAACAGGGCAGGAAACACCATATATTTT.

The chain is built from TRBV7-9 and TRBJ2-1; D may be TRBD2 (6 bases). The CDR3 has 15 amino acids. V lost 7 bases and J lost 5, with 18 bases in between. Germline V lookup: CDR1 SEHNR, CDR2 FQNEAQ (reference sequence). CDR3 sequence: CASNYNYGGNNEQFF. CDR3 DNA sequence: TGTGCCAGCAACTATAACTACGGGGGTAACAATGAGCAGTTCTTC.

This clone was detected a few times. The V and J genes are TRBV11-2 and TRBJ2-3; TRBD2 agrees at 12 bases. CDR3 size: 14 residues. In germline, CDR1 is SGHAT, CDR2 FQNNGV. The junction had 2 bases not matched to a gene; V was cut back by 5 bases and J by 5 bases. The CDR3 DNA sequence: TGTGCCAGCAGCCTAGCGGGGGGGCTAGATACGCAGTATTTT. The encoded protein is CASSLAGGLDTQYF.

This clone was found a few times. V usage is TRBV6-4 and J usage is TRBJ2-3; 8 bases map to TRBD1. The germline gives CDR1 MRHNA, CDR2 SNTAGT. There are 16 residues in the CDR3. Unmatched junction bases numbered 12, after V lost 6 bases and J lost 4 bases. CDR3 in amino acids: CASSDRGTGGPDTQYF. DNA for the CDR3: TGTGCCAGCAGCGATAGAGGGACAGGTGGGCCAGATACGCAGTATTTT.

J is TRBJ2-6 and V is TRBV25-1; D unresolved. Trimming pared 4 bases from V and 0 bases from J, leaving 10 bases between. This CDR3 is built from 16 residues. CDR1 and CDR2 from the germline V gene are MGHDK and SYGVNS. The CDR3 is CASSGTPPSGANVLTF. As DNA, the CDR3 is TGTGCCAGCAGTGGAACTCCCCCCTCTGGGGCCAACGTCCTGACTTTC.

J is TRBJ2-1 and V is TRBV5-1; D is unresolved. This CDR3 contains 12 residues. V was trimmed by 3 bases and J by 6 bases, leaving 7 bases between them. The germline CDR1 and CDR2 sequences are SGHRS and YFSETQ. CDR3 coding DNA: TGCGCCAGCAGCTCAACTTCCAATGAGCAGTTCTTC. The encoded protein is CASSSTSNEQFF.

Regarding this clone: This CDR3 is also generated by other DNA sequences in the sample. The rearrangement joins TRBV5-6 to TRBJ2-7, with TRBD1 matching 10 bases. With V trimmed by 0 bases and J by 4 bases, 4 bases remained unmatched. CDR3 length: 15 amino acids. Per germline, CDR1 SGHDT and CDR2 YYEEEE. Here the CDR3 DNA reads TGTGCCAGCAGCTTGGAGGGACAGGGGATTTACGAGCAGTACTTC. It translates to CASSLEGQGIYEQYF.

The V call is TRBV29-1, the J call TRBJ1-4; D is undetermined. Germline CDR1 reads SQVTM; CDR2 reads ANQGSEA. The V end lost 7 bases, the J end lost 0 bases, and 6 bases lay between the germline ends. CDR3 size: 12 residues. The CDR3 region is CSARTTNEKLFF. CDR3 DNA sequence: TGCAGCGCCCGTACAACTAATGAAAAACTGTTTTTT.

On this clone itself: At one of its ends the junction is not consistent with the germline gene, which may arise from a read error. This same CDR3 is encoded by further DNA sequences in the sample. CDR3 in DNA: TGCGCCAGCAGCTTAGCCGGACAGGGAAAAGGTGGCTACACCTTC. Its protein is CASSLAGQGKGGYTF. V usage is TRBV7-9 and J usage is TRBJ1-2, with 8 bases fitting TRBD1. The V gene's germline CDR1 is SEHNR and CDR2 FQNEAQ (reference sequence). CDR3 length: 15 amino acids. Variable domain in full (rest from reference TRBV7-9 and TRBJ1-2): DTGVSQNPRHKITKRGQNVTFRCDPISEHNRLYWYRQTLGQGPEFLTYFQNEAQLEKSRLLSDRFSAERPKGSFSTLEIQRTEQGDSAMYLCASSLAGQGKGGYTFGSGTRLTVV.

V usage is TRBV7-9 and J usage is TRBJ2-2; tentatively, D is TRBD2 (6 bases). Germline V gives CDR1 SEHNR, CDR2 FQNEAQ (reference sequence). The CDR3 extends over 14 amino acids. V lost 7 bases, J lost 0 bases, and 9 bases lay in between. The CDR3 DNA reads as TGTGCCAGCACCCCGGGGGCGAACACCGGGGAGCTGTTTTTT. Translation gives CASTPGANTGELFF.

This clone has only a few counts. This chain connects TRBV7-3 to TRBJ2-2; the D gene is possibly TRBD1 (5 bases). This CDR3 spans 13 amino acids. V was clipped by 6 bases and J by 7 bases, with 12 bases between them. Per germline, CDR1 SGHTA and CDR2 FQGTGA. Here the CDR3 DNA reads TGTGCCAGCAGACCGCAGGGTGACGGGGAGCTGTTTTTT. This encodes CASRPQGDGELFF.